Each of the 26 T cell receptor beta chains below was sequenced from the same sample in a study of blood T cells in healthy people across ages. The use of a sample-barcoded 5' primer and a J-beta primer mix characterized a second PCR of about 7 to 12 cycles. TCRdb itself ran the 5' RACE reads through MiXCR, one entry per CDR3 protein. The sample consists of approximately 800,000 distinct CDR3 sequences, about 34% of them appearing once. Sequenced material: blood. All receptors come from a man aged 18 to 29 in good health.

The chain links TRBV12-3 or TRBV12-4 to TRBJ2-5; D call uncertain. Trimming stripped 5 bases from V and 2 bases from J, with 12 bases between. This CDR3 region has 14 residues. CDR3 sequence: CASSVEYVQETQYF. The DNA for the CDR3 is TGTGCCAGCAGTGTAGAGTACGTACAAGAGACCCAGTACTTC.

V gene TRBV6-2 or TRBV6-3 combines with J gene TRBJ1-1, with D hard to call. CDR1 is MNHEY and CDR2 is SVGEGT in the germline V gene. Trimming cost V 2 bases and J 1 base, with 11 bases left between them. The CDR3 covers 15 residues. DNA for the CDR3: TGTGCCAGCAGTTACGGGCCCGACGGGAACACTGAAGCTTTCTTT. Translated: CASSYGPDGNTEAFF.

This clonotype was counted a single time. The chain is built from TRBV14 and TRBJ1-1; no reliable D call. The CDR3 extends over 18 amino acids. Deletions cut 0 bases from V and 4 bases from J, with 21 bases between. The germline gives CDR1 SGHDN, CDR2 FVKESK. The CDR3 DNA reads TGTGCCAGCAGCCAAGATACGCCAGGCGCCCACCCTGGCACTGAAGCTTTCTTT. It translates to CASSQDTPGAHPGTEAFF.

This chain uses TRBV4-2 with TRBJ1-1, with D unresolved. The germline V gene has CDR1 LGHNA and CDR2 YNFKEQ. The CDR3 has 13 amino acids. Trimming stripped 0 bases from V and 3 bases from J, with 5 bases between. CDR3: CASSQETYTEAFF. The CDR3, as DNA: TGTGCCAGCAGCCAAGAAACGTACACTGAAGCTTTCTTT.

A remark on this clonotype: A much larger clone lies one base from this, so it may be a read error. V is TRBV3-1 and J is TRBJ2-1; 9 nucleotides align to TRBD2. This CDR3 has 16 amino acids. The germline V gene has CDR1 LGHDT and CDR2 YNNKEL (reference sequence). The CDR3 region has the DNA TGTGCCGGCAGCCCCCCTAGCGGGGTTTGGGTAGATGAGCAGTTCTTC. It encodes CAGSPPSGVWVDEQFF.

V and J are TRBV7-8 and TRBJ2-1, with a possible D match to TRBD2 (5 bases). The assigned J gene may be wrong: the sequence end matches TRBJ2-7 better. The CDR3 has 12 residues. The V gene's germline CDR1 is SGHVS and CDR2 FQNEAQ. The CDR3 DNA sequence: TGTGCCAGCAGCAGATTCGGGAACGAGCAGTACTTC. Translated: CASSRFGNEQYF.

This clonotype was seen at least ten times. V gene TRBV5-6 combines with J gene TRBJ2-1; 9 bases match TRBD1. The CDR3 consists of 17 residues. Trimming cost V 4 bases and J 1 base; bases outside gene matches: 9. Germline-derived CDR1 and CDR2 are SGHDT and YYEEEE. CDR3 sequence reads: CASSPQGAVRSYNEQFF. CDR3 coding DNA: TGTGCCAGCAGCCCACAGGGGGCTGTACGGTCCTACAATGAGCAGTTCTTC.

V usage is TRBV12-3 or TRBV12-4 and J usage is TRBJ1-3; D not resolved. The length of the CDR3 is 15 residues. V lost 5 bases, J lost 0 bases, and 11 bases lay in between. CDR3: CASSPDIHSGNTIYF. CDR3 DNA: TGTGCCAGCAGTCCTGATATCCACTCTGGAAACACCATATATTTT.

J is TRBJ2-1 and V is TRBV19; TRBD1 aligns across 9 bases. After removal of 6 bases from V and 0 bases from J, the junction contained 9 bases not matched to a gene. The CDR3 extends over 17 amino acids. Germline values: CDR1 LNHDA, CDR2 SQIVND (reference sequence). Here the CDR3 DNA reads TGTGCCAGTAGCATTTCCTTGACAGGGGGCTCCTACAATGAGCAGTTCTTC. This sequence encodes CASSISLTGGSYNEQFF.

A single count supports this clonotype. The J gene is TRBJ1-6, the V gene TRBV5-1; D is unclear. The V gene's germline CDR1 is SGHRS and CDR2 YFSETQ. The V end was cut by 1 base, the J end by 6 bases, with 11 bases between. CDR3 length: 15 residues. CDR3 nucleotides: TGCGCCAGCAGCTTGTCGGAGGTCTCTAATTCACCCCTCCACTTT. Its translation is CASSLSEVSNSPLHF.

Only a few counts were recorded for this clonotype. The J gene is TRBJ1-2, the V gene TRBV7-2, with D possibly TRBD1 on 5 matching bases. This CDR3 is built from 16 residues. Germline values: CDR1 SGHTA, CDR2 FQGNSA. V gave up 5 bases and J gave up 3 bases, with 19 bases separating them. The CDR3 loop is CASSPTRGYSHYGYTF. Here the CDR3 DNA reads TGTGCCAGCAGCCCCACTCGGGGGTACTCCCACTATGGCTACACCTTC.

This clonotype was counted ten times or more. The chain uses TRBV27 and TRBJ2-1; D gene unclear. CDR1 and CDR2 from the germline V gene are MNHEY and SMNVEV (reference sequence). The CDR3 totals 13 residues. V was pared by 6 bases and J by 5 bases, with 11 bases between. CDR3 in DNA: TGTGCCAGCAGCTTTTCCAGAGACAATGAGCAGTTCTTC. Translating it yields CASSFSRDNEQFF.

This clonotype has a count of ten or more. This chain joins TRBV12-3 or TRBV12-4 and TRBJ2-7; D is unresolved. CDR3 length: 12 residues. V lost 5 bases, J lost 0 bases, and 5 bases lay in between. Here the CDR3 reads CASSKSSYEQYF. For the CDR3, the DNA is TGTGCCAGCAGTAAGAGCTCCTACGAGCAGTACTTC.

This clonotype was counted a single time. This may arise from a read error, as a much more abundant clone is one base away. The CDR3 region has the DNA TGTGCCAGCAGCCCGCCCGAAGGAGTCTCTGGGGCCAACGTCCTGACTTTC. This codes for CASSPPEGVSGANVLTF. This chain uses TRBV4-2 with TRBJ2-6; D gene unclear. The CDR3 has 17 amino acids. The V gene's germline CDR1 is LGHNA and CDR2 YNFKEQ. V was cut by 4 bases and J by 0 bases, with 13 bases left in between.

V and J are TRBV4-2 and TRBJ2-7; D gene ambiguous. Germline V gene lookup returns CDR1 LGHNA and CDR2 YNFKEQ. Trimming removed 0 bases at V and 0 bases at J, with 12 bases between. This CDR3 comprises 16 residues. CDR3 protein: CASSQDSETASYEQYF. The CDR3 DNA reads as TGTGCCAGCAGCCAAGACTCCGAGACCGCCTCCTACGAGCAGTACTTC.

CDR3: CASSRGDRLNTEAFF. CDR3 coding DNA: TGTGCCAGCAGCCGCGGGGACAGACTGAACACTGAAGCTTTCTTT. This chain joins TRBV7-2 and TRBJ1-1, with 7 positions matching TRBD1. Germline-derived CDR1 and CDR2 are SGHTA and FQGNSA. This CDR3 is built from 15 residues. Trimming at V came to 5 bases and at J to 0 bases, leaving 6 bases not matched to a gene.

With regard to this clonotype: This may arise from a read error, as a much more abundant clone is one base away. The chain employs TRBV7-9 and TRBJ1-2, with a possible D match to TRBD1 (5 bases). CDR3 size: 13 residues. From germline, CDR1 is SEHNR and CDR2 FQNEAQ (reference sequence). The germline V and J ends were trimmed by 3 bases and 10 bases, with 15 bases remaining between them. The CDR3 region is CASSFPSGTDYTF. The CDR3 DNA follows: TGTGCCAGCAGCTTTCCTTCAGGGACCGACTACACCTTC.

Details on this clonotype: A much larger clone sits a single nucleotide away, making a read error possible. The chain recombines TRBV9 with TRBJ2-5; D gene ambiguous. Deletions cut 4 bases from V and 11 bases from J, with 18 bases between. Germline loops: CDR1 SGDLS, CDR2 YYNGEE. This CDR3 contains 13 residues. The CDR3 spells CASSKRDGNEQYF. Here the CDR3 DNA reads TGTGCCAGCAGCAAACGCGACGGCAATGAGCAGTACTTC.

The chain links TRBV7-6 to TRBJ2-5; a possible D gene is TRBD2 (6 bases). The CDR3 covers 19 residues. CDR1 is SGHVS, CDR2 FNYEAQ, per germline. The V end was cut by 5 bases, the J end by 1 base, with 26 bases between. This chain's CDR3 is CASSRRTSLEAGFQETQYF. CDR3 coding DNA: TGTGCCAGCAGCCGGCGAACTAGCCTAGAGGCGGGGTTCCAAGAGACCCAGTACTTC.

The chain combines TRBV5-1 with TRBJ2-1; D is unclear. The J call is in doubt because the DNA end fits TRBJ2-7 better. The CDR3 extends over 13 amino acids. CDR1 SGHRS and CDR2 YFSETQ come from the germline V gene. The CDR3: CASSVGPNNEQYF. DNA of the CDR3: TGCGCCAGCAGCGTAGGGCCCAACAATGAGCAGTACTTC.

This clonotype was observed once. This may arise from a read error, as a much more abundant clone is one base away. The chain is built from TRBV4-2 and TRBJ2-1, with D maybe TRBD1 (5 bases). Germline V lookup: CDR1 LGHNA, CDR2 YNFKEQ. The CDR3 spans 13 residues. For the CDR3, the DNA is TGTGCCGGCAGCCAAAAGCAGGGTTATGAGCAGTTCTTC. This sequence encodes CAGSQKQGYEQFF.

This clonotype turned up a few times. V usage is TRBV12-3 or TRBV12-4 and J usage is TRBJ1-1, with TRBD1 matching over 11 bases. The CDR3 is 13 amino acids. The ends lost 6 bases at V and 8 bases at J; junction bases unmatched: 5. The CDR3 loop reads CASSPGQGGEAFF. CDR3 coding DNA: TGTGCCAGCAGCCCGGGACAGGGGGGCGAAGCTTTCTTT.

V usage is TRBV2 and J usage is TRBJ2-2, with TRBD2 identical over 10 bases. V shed 5 bases, J shed 4 bases, and the junction held 7 bases outside the gene matches. The CDR3 length is 16 residues. Germline values: CDR1 SNHLY, CDR2 FYNNEI. This CDR3 reads CASSLLAGKSTGELFF. The CDR3 bases are TGTGCCAGCAGTCTACTAGCGGGGAAAAGCACCGGGGAGCTGTTTTTT.

This clonotype was detected ten times or more. This chain links TRBV12-3 or TRBV12-4 with TRBJ1-2, with a possible D match to TRBD1 (6 bases). The CDR3 consists of 15 residues. V was cut by 7 bases and J by 2 bases, with 17 bases left in between. The chain's CDR3 is CASTFWGAGNYGYTF. CDR3 in DNA: TGTGCCAGCACCTTTTGGGGGGCAGGGAACTATGGCTACACCTTC.

Worth noting for this clonotype: An end of the junction differs from the germline gene, which may be a read error. The chain joins TRBV2 to TRBJ2-5, with a tentative D call TRBD2 (6 bases). This CDR3 has 13 residues. In germline, CDR1 is SNHLY, CDR2 FYNNEI. For the CDR3, the DNA is TGTGCCAGTAGTGGTGCTCGGGGGACTGAGCAGTACTTC. Residues: CASSGARGTEQYF.

This clonotype was recorded a few times. The rearrangement joins TRBV6-2 or TRBV6-3 to TRBJ1-5; D uncertain. Per the germline V gene, CDR1 is MNHEY and CDR2 is SVGEGT. V was cut by 5 bases and J by 7 bases, with 18 bases left in between. The CDR3 has 15 residues. The CDR3 sequence: CASSPSRVSGQPQHF. CDR3 bases: TGTGCCAGCAGTCCCAGCCGGGTGTCGGGCCAGCCCCAGCATTTT.